The clone carrying this T cell receptor beta chain was counted at least ten times. Preparation of the TCRbeta library involved a method that used unique molecular identifiers. TCRdb reanalysed the PCR reads using MiXCR and keeps one entry per CDR3 protein. The table lists 200,000 to 250,000 distinct CDR3 sequences, around 11% of them singletons. The germline V gene has CDR1 DFQATT and CDR2 SNEGSKA (reference sequence). CDR3 length: 12 amino acids. Losses at the gene ends were 6 bases for V and 6 bases for J; bases not matched to a gene: 8. This sample was taken from a study of T-cell reconstitution after alpha-beta-depleted transplantation in children.

The sequencing used PBMCs from the stem cell graft donor, collected from the stem cell graft. This receptor was identified in a human donor who donated a stem cell graft to a child with acute lymphoblastic leukemia. This sequence joins TRBV20-1 and TRBJ2-7; 7 nucleotides match TRBD2. The chain's CDR3 is CSASESGAEQYF. In DNA form, the CDR3 reads TGCAGTGCCAGCGAAAGCGGGGCCGAGCAGTACTTC.